This TCR beta chain was sequenced during a study of T cells in Graves' hyperthyroidism and ophthalmopathy. Study as a whole: Prior to any treatment, at the point of initial diagnosis, peripheral blood was collected.

TCR beta CDR3 regions were amplified from RNA transcripts. Primed by the HTBI set, a first-round RT-PCR was run on the TCR CDR3. TCRdb itself ran the multiplex PCR reads through MiXCR, one entry per CDR3 protein. Counted here are fewer than 550,000 distinct CDR3 sequences, 15% to 19% occurring once; the ten biggest clones make up 11% to 15%. Germline CDR1 SGHAT, CDR2 FQDESV (reference sequence). V lost 5 bases to trimming and J lost 6 bases; unmatched junction nucleotides: 5. The CDR3 spans 13 residues. In making diagnoses, clinical symptoms, serum thyroxine and TRAb, thyroid ultrasound and orbital computed tomography were all used. Isolation of PBMCs was performed on around 10 ml fresh peripheral blood.

The sample was blood. The rearrangement uses TRBV11-1 and TRBJ1-2; 8 nucleotides line up with TRBD1. The receptor was derived from a woman aged 18-29 years with Graves' hyperthyroidism. Here the CDR3 DNA reads TGTGCCAGCAGCCCCCAGGACAGGGATGGCTACACCTTC. Protein sequence: CASSPQDRDGYTF.